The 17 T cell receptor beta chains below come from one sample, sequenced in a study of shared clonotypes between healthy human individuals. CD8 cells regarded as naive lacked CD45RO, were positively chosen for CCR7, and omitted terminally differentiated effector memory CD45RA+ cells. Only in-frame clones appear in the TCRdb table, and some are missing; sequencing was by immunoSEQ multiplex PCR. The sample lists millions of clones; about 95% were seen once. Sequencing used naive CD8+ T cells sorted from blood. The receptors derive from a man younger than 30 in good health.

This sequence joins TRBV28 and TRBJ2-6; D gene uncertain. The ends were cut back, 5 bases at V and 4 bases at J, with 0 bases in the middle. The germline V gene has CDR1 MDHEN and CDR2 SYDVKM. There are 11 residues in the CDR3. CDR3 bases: TGTGCCAGCAGTGGGGCCAACGTCCTGACTTTC. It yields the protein CASSGANVLTF.

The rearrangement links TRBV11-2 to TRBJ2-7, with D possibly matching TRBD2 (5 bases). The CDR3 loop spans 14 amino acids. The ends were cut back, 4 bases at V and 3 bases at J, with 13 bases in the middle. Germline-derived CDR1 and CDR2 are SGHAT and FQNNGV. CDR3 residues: CASSSTRGFYEQYF. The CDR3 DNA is TGTGCCAGCAGCTCCACTAGAGGATTCTACGAGCAGTACTTC.

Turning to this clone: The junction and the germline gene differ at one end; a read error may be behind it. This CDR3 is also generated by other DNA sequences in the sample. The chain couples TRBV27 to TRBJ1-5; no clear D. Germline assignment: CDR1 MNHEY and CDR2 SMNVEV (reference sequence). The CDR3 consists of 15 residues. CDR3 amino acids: CASSLFRTDNQPQHF. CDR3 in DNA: TGTGCCAGCAGCTTATTCCGGACGGATAATCAGCCCCAGCATTTT.

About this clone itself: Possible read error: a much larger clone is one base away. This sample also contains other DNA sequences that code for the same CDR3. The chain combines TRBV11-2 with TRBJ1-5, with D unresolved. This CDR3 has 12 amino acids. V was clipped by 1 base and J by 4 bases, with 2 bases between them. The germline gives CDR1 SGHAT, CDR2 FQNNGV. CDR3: CASSLGNQPQHF. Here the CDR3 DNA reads TGTGCCAGCAGCTTAGGGAATCAGCCCCAGCATTTT.

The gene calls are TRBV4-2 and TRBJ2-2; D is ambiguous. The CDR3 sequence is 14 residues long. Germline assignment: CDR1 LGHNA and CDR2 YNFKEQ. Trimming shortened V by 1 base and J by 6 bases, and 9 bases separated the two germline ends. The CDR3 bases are TGTGCCAGCAGCCAAGGATTCGGTGCCGGGGAGCTGTTTTTT. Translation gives CASSQGFGAGELFF.

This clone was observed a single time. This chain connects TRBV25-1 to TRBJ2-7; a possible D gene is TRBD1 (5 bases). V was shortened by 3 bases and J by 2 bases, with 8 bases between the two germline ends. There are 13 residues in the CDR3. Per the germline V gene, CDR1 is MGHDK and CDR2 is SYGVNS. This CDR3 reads CASSDWGPYEQYF. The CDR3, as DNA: TGTGCCAGCAGTGATTGGGGCCCCTACGAGCAGTACTTC.

CDR3 residues: CASSLERQHYEQYF. In DNA, the CDR3 is TGTGCCAGCAGCTTGGAGCGGCAACACTACGAGCAGTACTTC. This sequence joins TRBV5-4 and TRBJ2-7, with D possibly matching TRBD2 (5 bases). Germline lookup yields CDR1 SGHNT and CDR2 YYREEE (reference sequence). The CDR3 extends over 14 amino acids. V lost 0 bases to trimming and J lost 3 bases, with 10 bases between them.

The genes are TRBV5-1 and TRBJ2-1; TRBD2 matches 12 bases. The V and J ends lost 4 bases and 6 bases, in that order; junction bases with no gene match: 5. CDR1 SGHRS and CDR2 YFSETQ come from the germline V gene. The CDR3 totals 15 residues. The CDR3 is CASSATSGGLNEQFF. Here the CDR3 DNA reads TGCGCCAGCAGCGCCACTAGCGGGGGGCTCAATGAGCAGTTCTTC. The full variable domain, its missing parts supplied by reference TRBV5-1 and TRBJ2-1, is KAGVTQTPRYLIKTRGQQVTLSCSPISGHRSVSWYQQTPGQGLQFLFEYFSETQRNKGNFPGRFSGRQFSNSRSEMNVSTLELGDSALYLCASSATSGGLNEQFFGPGTRLTVL.

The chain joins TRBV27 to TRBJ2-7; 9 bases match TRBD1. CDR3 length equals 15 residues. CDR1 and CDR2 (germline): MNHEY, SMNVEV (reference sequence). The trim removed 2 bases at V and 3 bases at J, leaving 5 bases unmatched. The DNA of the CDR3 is TGTGCCAGCAGTTTAGTACAGGGGGCCATCTACGAGCAGTACTTC. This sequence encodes CASSLVQGAIYEQYF.

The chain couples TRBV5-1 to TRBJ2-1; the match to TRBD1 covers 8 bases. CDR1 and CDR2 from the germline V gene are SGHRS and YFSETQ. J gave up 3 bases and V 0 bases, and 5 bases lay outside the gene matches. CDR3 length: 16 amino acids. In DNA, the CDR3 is TGCGCCAGCAGCTTGGCCACAGGGGGAGTCTACAATGAGCAGTTCTTC. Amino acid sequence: CASSLATGGVYNEQFF. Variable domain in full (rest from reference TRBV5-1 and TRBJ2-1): KAGVTQTPRYLIKTRGQQVTLSCSPISGHRSVSWYQQTPGQGLQFLFEYFSETQRNKGNFPGRFSGRQFSNSRSEMNVSTLELGDSALYLCASSLATGGVYNEQFFGPGTRLTVL.

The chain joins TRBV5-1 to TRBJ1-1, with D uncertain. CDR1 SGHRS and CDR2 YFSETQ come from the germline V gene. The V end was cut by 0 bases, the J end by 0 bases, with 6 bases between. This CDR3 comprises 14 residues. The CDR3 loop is CASSLEPMNTEAFF. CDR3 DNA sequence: TGCGCCAGCAGCTTGGAACCGATGAACACTGAAGCTTTCTTT.

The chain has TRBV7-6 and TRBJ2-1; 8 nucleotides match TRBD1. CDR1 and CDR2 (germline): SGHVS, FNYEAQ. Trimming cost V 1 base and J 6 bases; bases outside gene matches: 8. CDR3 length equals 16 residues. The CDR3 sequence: CASSLVGTGLGNEQFF. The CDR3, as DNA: TGTGCCAGCAGCTTAGTCGGGACAGGCCTGGGCAATGAGCAGTTCTTC.

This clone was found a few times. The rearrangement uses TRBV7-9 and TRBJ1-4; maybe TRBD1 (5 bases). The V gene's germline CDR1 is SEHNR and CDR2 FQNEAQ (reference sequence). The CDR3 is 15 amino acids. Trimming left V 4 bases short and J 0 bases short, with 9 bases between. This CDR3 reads CASSSTDATNEKLFF. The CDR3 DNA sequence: TGTGCCAGCAGCTCGACAGATGCAACTAATGAAAAACTGTTTTTT.

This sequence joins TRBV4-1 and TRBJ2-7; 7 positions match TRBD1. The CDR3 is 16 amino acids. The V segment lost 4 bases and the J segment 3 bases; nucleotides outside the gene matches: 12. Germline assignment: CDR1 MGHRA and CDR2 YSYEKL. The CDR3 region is CASSRGGQSSFYEQYF. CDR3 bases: TGCGCCAGCAGCCGAGGGGGACAGTCTTCTTTCTACGAGCAGTACTTC.

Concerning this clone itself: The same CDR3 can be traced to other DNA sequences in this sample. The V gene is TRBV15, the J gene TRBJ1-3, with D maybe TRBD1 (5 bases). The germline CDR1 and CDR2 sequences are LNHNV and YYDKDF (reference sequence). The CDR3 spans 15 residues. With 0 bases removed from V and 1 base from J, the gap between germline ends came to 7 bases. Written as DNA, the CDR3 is TGTGCCACCAGCAGAGATGGGACGTCTGGAAACACCATATATTTT. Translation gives CATSRDGTSGNTIYF.

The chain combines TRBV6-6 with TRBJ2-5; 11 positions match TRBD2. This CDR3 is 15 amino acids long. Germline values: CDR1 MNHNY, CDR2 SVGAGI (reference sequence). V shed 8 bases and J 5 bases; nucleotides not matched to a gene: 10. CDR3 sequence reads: CASDGLAGWVETQYF. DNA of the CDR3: TGTGCCAGCGACGGACTAGCGGGTTGGGTGGAGACCCAGTACTTC.

The chain's CDR3 is CASSQVGSNTDTQYF. CDR3 nucleotides: TGCGCCAGCAGCCAAGTAGGGAGCAACACAGATACGCAGTATTTT. The rearrangement links TRBV4-1 to TRBJ2-3, with D tentatively TRBD2 (5 bases). V was pared by 1 base and J by 2 bases, with 10 bases between. Germline V gene lookup returns CDR1 MGHRA and CDR2 YSYEKL. CDR3 size: 15 residues.